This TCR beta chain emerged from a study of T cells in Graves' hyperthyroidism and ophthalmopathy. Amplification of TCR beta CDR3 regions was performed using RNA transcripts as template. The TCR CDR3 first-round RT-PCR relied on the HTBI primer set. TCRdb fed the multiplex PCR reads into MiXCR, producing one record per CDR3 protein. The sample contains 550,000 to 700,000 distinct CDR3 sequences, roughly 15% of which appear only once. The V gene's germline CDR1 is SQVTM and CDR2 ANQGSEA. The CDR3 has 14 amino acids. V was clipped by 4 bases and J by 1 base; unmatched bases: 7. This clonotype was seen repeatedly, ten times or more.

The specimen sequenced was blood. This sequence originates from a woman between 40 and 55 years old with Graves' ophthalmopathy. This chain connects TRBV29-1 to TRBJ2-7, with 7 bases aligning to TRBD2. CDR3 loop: CSVVGGLGSYEQYF. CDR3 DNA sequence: TGCAGCGTTGTAGGCGGACTAGGGTCCTACGAGCAGTACTTC.